The next 7 T cell receptor beta chains were all read from a single sample in a study of T-cell memory formation after mild COVID-19. One entry per CDR3 protein, called by TCRdb with MiXCR from the 5' RACE reads. The data show roughly 120,000 distinct CDR3 sequences, approximately 16% seen once. Sequenced sample: PBMCs or a T cell subset sorted from them (not recorded which). The receptors originated from an adult woman who had mild COVID-19 (a few samples of this study predate the infection). Cell type and time point are not known.

The J gene is TRBJ1-5, the V gene TRBV6-1, with D uncertain. Germline V gene sequence: CDR1 MNHNS, CDR2 SASEGT. V lost 6 bases and J 6 bases, leaving 9 bases between the germline ends. CDR3 length: 12 amino acids. CDR3 loop: CASRQAGQPQHF. The DNA for the CDR3 is TGTGCCAGCAGGCAGGCGGGTCAGCCCCAGCATTTT.

The V and J genes are TRBV2 and TRBJ2-1; 8 bases line up with TRBD1. With 8 bases clipped from V and 2 bases from J, the junction kept 5 bases outside the gene matches. The CDR3 runs 14 residues. Germline CDR1 and CDR2: SNHLY and FYNNEI. The CDR3 DNA sequence: TGTGCCAGCCCCCCGGACAGGGCCTACAATGAGCAGTTCTTC. It encodes CASPPDRAYNEQFF. The full variable domain, in which reference TRBV2 and TRBJ2-1 provide the parts outside the CDR3, is EPEVTQTPSHQVTQMGQEVILRCVPISNHLYFYWYRQILGQKVEFLVSFYNNEISEKSEIFDDQFSVERPDGSNFTLKIRSTKLEDSAMYFCASPPDRAYNEQFFGPGTRLTVL.

A few counts support this clonotype. The chain uses TRBV4-2 and TRBJ1-2; D is unresolved. Trimming removed 0 bases from V and 8 bases from J, with 13 bases in between. From germline, CDR1 is LGHNA and CDR2 YNFKEQ. This CDR3 is 14 amino acids long. Here the CDR3 DNA reads TGTGCCAGCAGCCAAGATTTGGGCAGACGGGGCTACACCTTC. It codes for CASSQDLGRRGYTF.

This clonotype has a handful of counts. The chain employs TRBV13 and TRBJ2-1; D might be TRBD1 or TRBD2, each matching 5 bases. This CDR3 is 15 amino acids long. The germline CDR1 and CDR2 sequences are PRHDT and FYEKMQ (reference sequence). Trimming took off 5 bases at V and 5 bases at J, with 16 bases between the two ends. The CDR3 coding sequence is TGTGCCAGCAGCCCCCCCCGAGGGGCGGACAATGAGCAGTTCTTC. It translates to CASSPPRGADNEQFF.

This clonotype has just a few counts. CDR3 sequence (DNA): TGCGCCAGCAGCTTGGGGACAGGCCAAGTTAGGTACGAGCAGTACTTC. Encoded protein: CASSLGTGQVRYEQYF. The chain employs TRBV5-1 and TRBJ2-7; 7 bases match TRBD1. Per germline, CDR1 SGHRS and CDR2 YFSETQ. V lost 0 bases to trimming and J lost 4 bases; unmatched junction nucleotides: 10. The CDR3 is 16 residues long. Based on the CDR3 plus reference TRBV5-1 and TRBJ2-7, the full variable domain is KAGVTQTPRYLIKTRGQQVTLSCSPISGHRSVSWYQQTPGQGLQFLFEYFSETQRNKGNFPGRFSGRQFSNSRSEMNVSTLELGDSALYLCASSLGTGQVRYEQYFGPGTRLTVT.

This clonotype was counted between two and nine times. This chain uses TRBV7-8 with TRBJ2-7, with D possibly matching TRBD1 (6 bases). Between the trimmed V and J ends, which lost 5 bases and 1 base, there was a span of 15 bases. The germline V gene has CDR1 SGHVS and CDR2 FQNEAQ. CDR3 size: 15 residues. In DNA form, the CDR3 reads TGTGCCAGCAGCCCTCTCGGGACACCATCCTACGAGCAGTACTTC. It translates to CASSPLGTPSYEQYF.

This clonotype was observed a few times. The chain links TRBV7-9 to TRBJ2-7, with 8 nucleotides matching TRBD2. V gave up 5 bases and J gave up 6 bases; unmatched junction bases: 12. This CDR3 has 15 amino acids. CDR1 is SEHNR, CDR2 FQNEAQ, per germline (reference sequence). DNA of the CDR3: TGTGCCAGCAGCGGCCGGGTAGCGGGAACCCTCGAGCAGTACTTC. This translates into CASSGRVAGTLEQYF.